This T cell receptor beta chain was documented in a study of T-cell memory formation after mild COVID-19. General study results and limits: Clones shrinking between day 15 and 85 showed a balanced CD4/CD8 split, and those that grew later tilted toward CD4+. Those CD4+ clones that contracted were mainly in CM and EM (CD8+ ones in EMRA).

This CDR3 has 16 residues. J was trimmed by 0 bases and V by 3 bases; bases with no gene match: 4. CDR1 and CDR2 from the germline V gene are SGHTA and FQGTGA. About this clonotype itself: Its matching antigen is unknown.

TCRalpha and TCRbeta libraries used 5'RACE with constant-segment primers and UMIs. Via MiXCR, TCRdb re-called the 5' RACE reads, giving one row per CDR3 protein. The sample records approximately 260,000 distinct CDR3 sequences, roughly 15% being singletons. V usage is TRBV7-3 and J usage is TRBJ2-1; 8 bases fit TRBD2. The sequence was obtained from a man aged 18 to 30 who had mild COVID-19 (a few samples of this study predate the infection). Cell type and time point are not known. What was sequenced was PBMCs or a T cell subset sorted from them (not recorded which). DNA for the CDR3: TGTGCCAGCAGCTTCCGCGGGGGGAGCTCCTACAATGAGCAGTTCTTC. Amino acid sequence: CASSFRGGSSYNEQFF.